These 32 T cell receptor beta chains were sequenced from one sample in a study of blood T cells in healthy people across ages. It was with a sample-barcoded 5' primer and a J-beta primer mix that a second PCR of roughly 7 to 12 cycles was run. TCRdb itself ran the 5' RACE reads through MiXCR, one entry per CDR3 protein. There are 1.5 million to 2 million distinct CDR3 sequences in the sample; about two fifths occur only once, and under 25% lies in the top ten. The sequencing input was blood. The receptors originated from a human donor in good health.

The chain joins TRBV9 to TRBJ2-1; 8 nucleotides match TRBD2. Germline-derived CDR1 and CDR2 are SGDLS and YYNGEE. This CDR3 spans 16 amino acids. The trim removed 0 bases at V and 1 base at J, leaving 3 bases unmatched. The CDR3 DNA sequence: TGTGCCAGCAGCGTAGATACTAGCGGATCCTACAATGAGCAGTTCTTC. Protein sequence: CASSVDTSGSYNEQFF.

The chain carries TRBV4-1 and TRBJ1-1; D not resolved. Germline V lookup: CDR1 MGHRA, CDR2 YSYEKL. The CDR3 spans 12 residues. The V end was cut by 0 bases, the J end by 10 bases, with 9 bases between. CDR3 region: CASSQEISGAFF. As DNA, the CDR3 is TGCGCCAGCAGCCAAGAAATTTCTGGAGCTTTCTTT.

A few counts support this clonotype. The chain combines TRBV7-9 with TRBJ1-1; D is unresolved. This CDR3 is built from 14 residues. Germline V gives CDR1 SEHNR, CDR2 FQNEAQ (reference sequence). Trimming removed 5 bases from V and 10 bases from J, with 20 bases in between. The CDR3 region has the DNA TGTGCCAGCAGCCCCTTCACGGACTCCGGCACAGCTTTCTTT. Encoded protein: CASSPFTDSGTAFF.

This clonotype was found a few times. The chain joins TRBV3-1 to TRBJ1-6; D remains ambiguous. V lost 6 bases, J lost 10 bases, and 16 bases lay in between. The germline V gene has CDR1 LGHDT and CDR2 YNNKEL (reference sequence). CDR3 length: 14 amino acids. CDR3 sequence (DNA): TGTGCCAGCAGTCAGACGCTCGTTGGGTCACCCCTCCACTTT. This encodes CASSQTLVGSPLHF.

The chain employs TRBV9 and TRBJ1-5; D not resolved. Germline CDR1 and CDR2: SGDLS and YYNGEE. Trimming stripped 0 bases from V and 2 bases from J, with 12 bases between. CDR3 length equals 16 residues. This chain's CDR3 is CASSVGSGRGNQPQHF. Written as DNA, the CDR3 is TGTGCCAGCAGCGTAGGTTCGGGGAGAGGCAATCAGCCCCAGCATTTT.

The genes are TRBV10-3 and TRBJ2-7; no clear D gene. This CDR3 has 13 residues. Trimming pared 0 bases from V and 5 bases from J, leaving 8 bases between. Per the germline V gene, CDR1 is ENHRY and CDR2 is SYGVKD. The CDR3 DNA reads TGTGCCATCAGTGAGTCGAGTAGTCACGAGCAGTACTTC. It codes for CAISESSSHEQYF.

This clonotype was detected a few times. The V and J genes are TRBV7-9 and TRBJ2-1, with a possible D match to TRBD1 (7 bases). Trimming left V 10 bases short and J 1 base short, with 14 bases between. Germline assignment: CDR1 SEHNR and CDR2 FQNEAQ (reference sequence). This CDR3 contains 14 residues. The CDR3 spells CATKGGQSYNEQFF. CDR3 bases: TGTGCCACAAAGGGGGGACAGTCCTACAATGAGCAGTTCTTC.

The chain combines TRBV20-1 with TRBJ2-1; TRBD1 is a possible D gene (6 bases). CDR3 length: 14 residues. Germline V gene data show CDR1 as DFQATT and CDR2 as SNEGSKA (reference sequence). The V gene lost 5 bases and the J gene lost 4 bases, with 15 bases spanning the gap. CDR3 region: CSAPDRLGYNEQFF. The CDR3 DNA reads TGCAGTGCTCCTGACAGGTTGGGGTACAATGAGCAGTTCTTC.

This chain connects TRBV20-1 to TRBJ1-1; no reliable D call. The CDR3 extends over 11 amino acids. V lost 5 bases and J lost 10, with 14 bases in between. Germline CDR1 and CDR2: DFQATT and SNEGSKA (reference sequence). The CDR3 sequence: CSAPLNWGAFF. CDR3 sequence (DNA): TGCAGTGCTCCTCTAAATTGGGGAGCTTTCTTT.

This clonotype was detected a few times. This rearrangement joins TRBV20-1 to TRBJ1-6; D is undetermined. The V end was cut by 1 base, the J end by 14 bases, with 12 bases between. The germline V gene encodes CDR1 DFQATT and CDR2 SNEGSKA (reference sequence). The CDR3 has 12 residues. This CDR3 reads CSARAGGGSLHF. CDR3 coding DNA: TGCAGTGCTAGAGCGGGTGGTGGATCCCTCCACTTT.

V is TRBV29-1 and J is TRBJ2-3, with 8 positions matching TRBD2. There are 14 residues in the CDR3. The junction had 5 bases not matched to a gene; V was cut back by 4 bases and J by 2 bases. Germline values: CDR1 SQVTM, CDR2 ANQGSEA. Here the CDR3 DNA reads TGCAGCGTTGGTATAGCGGGGTCCACAGATACGCAGTATTTT. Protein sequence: CSVGIAGSTDTQYF.

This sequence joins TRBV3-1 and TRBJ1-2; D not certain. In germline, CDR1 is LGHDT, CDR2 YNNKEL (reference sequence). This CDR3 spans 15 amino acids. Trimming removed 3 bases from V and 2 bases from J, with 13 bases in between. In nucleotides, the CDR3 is TGTGCCAGCAGCCAGAGATTAACGGGGAACTATGGCTACACCTTC. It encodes CASSQRLTGNYGYTF.

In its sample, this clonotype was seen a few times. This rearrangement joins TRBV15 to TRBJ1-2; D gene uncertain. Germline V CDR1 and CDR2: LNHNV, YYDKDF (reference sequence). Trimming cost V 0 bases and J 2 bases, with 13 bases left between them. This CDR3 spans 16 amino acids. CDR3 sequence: CATSRDLTRPNYGYTF. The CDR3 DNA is TGTGCCACCAGCAGAGATCTAACCCGACCCAACTATGGCTACACCTTC.

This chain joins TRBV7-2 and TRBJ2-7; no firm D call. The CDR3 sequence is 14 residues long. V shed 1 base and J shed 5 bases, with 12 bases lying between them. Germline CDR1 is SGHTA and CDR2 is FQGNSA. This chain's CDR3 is CASSLVTFGNEQYF. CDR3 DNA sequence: TGTGCCAGCAGCTTAGTGACCTTTGGAAACGAGCAGTACTTC.

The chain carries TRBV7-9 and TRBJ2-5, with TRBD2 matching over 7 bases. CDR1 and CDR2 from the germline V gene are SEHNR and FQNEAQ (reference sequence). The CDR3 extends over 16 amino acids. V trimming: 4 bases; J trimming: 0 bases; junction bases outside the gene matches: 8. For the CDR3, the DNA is TGTGCCAGCAGCTCCCGTTATAGCGGGTACCAAGAGACCCAGTACTTC. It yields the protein CASSSRYSGYQETQYF.

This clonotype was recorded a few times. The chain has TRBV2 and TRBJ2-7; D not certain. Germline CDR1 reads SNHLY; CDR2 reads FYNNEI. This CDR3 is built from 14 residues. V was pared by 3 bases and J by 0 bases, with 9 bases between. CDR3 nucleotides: TGTGCCAGCAGTGATGGCAGCCCCTCCTACGAGCAGTACTTC. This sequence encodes CASSDGSPSYEQYF.

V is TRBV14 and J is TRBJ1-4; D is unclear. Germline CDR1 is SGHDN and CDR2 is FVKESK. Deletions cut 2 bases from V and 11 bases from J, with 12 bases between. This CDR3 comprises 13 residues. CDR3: CASSQLEGGKLFF. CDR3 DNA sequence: TGTGCCAGCAGCCAACTCGAGGGTGGGAAACTGTTTTTT.

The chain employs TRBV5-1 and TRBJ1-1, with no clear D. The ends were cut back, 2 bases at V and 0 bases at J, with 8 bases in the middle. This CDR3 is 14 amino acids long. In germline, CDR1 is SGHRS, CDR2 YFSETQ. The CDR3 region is CASSLYILNTEAFF. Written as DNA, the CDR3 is TGCGCCAGCAGCTTATACATTCTGAACACTGAAGCTTTCTTT.

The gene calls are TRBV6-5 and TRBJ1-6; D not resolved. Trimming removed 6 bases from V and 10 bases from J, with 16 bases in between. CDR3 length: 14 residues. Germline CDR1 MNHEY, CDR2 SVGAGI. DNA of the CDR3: TGTGCCAGCAGCCTCCGGGTTACGGGGTCACCCCTCCACTTT. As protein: CASSLRVTGSPLHF.

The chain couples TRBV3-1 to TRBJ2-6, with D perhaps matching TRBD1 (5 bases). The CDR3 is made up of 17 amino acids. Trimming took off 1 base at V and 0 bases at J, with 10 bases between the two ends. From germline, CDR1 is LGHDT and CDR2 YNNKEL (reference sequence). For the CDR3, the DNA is TGTGCCAGCAGCCAAGCGGGCAGGGCCTCTGGGGCCAACGTCCTGACTTTC. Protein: CASSQAGRASGANVLTF.

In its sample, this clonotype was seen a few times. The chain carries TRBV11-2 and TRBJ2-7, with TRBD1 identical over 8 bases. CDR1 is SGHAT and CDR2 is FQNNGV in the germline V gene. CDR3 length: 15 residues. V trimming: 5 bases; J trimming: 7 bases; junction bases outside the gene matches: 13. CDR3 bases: TGTGCCAGCAGCCCCAGGGGGCAGGGGGTGCGTGAGCAGTACTTC. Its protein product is CASSPRGQGVREQYF.

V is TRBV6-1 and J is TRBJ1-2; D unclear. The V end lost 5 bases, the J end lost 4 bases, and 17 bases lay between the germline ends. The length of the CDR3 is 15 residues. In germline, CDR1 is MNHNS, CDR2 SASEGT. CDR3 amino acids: CASSWELPPLYGYTF. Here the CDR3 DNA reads TGTGCCAGCAGTTGGGAGCTACCACCTCTCTATGGCTACACCTTC.

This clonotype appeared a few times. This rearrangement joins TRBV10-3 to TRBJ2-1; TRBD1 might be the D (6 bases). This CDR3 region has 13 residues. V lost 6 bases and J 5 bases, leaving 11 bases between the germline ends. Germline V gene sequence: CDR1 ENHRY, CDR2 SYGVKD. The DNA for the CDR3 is TGTGCCATCAGACGGGACAAAGACAATGAGCAGTTCTTC. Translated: CAIRRDKDNEQFF.

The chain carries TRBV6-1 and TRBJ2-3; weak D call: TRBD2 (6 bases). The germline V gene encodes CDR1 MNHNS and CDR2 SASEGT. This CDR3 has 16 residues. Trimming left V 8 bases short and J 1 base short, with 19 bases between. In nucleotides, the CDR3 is TGTGCCAGCGCGAGATACGGGGGTTCGGGCACAGATACGCAGTATTTT. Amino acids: CASARYGGSGTDTQYF.

CDR3 coding DNA: TGCGCCAGCAGCTCCCAGGGGACAGGGATCTTTACCGGGGAGCTGTTTTTT. Translating it yields CASSSQGTGIFTGELFF. The chain carries TRBV5-1 and TRBJ2-2, with 9 bases aligning to TRBD1. CDR1 is SGHRS and CDR2 is YFSETQ in the germline V gene. CDR3 length equals 17 residues. V was clipped by 3 bases and J by 5 bases; unmatched bases: 11.

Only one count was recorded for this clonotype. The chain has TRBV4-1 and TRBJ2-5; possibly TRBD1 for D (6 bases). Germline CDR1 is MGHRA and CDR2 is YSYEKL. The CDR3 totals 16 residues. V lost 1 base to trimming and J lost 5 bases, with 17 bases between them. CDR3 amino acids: CASSQVGGPPRETQYF. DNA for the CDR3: TGCGCCAGCAGCCAAGTTGGGGGCCCTCCTCGGGAGACCCAGTACTTC.

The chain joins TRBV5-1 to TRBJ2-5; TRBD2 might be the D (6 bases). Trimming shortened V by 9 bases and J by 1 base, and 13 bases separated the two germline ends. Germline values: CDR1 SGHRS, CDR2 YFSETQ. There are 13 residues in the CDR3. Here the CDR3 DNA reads TGCGCCACCTCGTACGGGGGCCAAGAGACCCAGTACTTC. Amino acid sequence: CATSYGGQETQYF.

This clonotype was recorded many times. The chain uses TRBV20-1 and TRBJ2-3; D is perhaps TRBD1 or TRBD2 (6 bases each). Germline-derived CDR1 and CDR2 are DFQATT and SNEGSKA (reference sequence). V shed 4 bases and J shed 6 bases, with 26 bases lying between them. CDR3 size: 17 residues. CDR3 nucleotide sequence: TGCAGTGCTACCACAACCGCGGGACTTTCGGGGGCGGATACGCAGTATTTT. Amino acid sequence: CSATTTAGLSGADTQYF.

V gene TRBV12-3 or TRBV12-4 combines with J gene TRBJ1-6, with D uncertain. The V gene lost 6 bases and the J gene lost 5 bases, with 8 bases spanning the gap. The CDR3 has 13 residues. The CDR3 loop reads CASRLLDNSPLHF. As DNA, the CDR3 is TGTGCCAGCAGACTCCTGGATAATTCACCCCTCCACTTT.

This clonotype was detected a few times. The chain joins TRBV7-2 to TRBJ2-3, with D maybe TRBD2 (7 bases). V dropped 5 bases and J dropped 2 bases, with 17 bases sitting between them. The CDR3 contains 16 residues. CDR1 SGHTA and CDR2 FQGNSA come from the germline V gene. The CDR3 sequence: CASSPGAGAFTDTQYF. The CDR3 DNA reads TGTGCCAGCAGCCCCGGGGCGGGGGCCTTCACAGATACGCAGTATTTT.

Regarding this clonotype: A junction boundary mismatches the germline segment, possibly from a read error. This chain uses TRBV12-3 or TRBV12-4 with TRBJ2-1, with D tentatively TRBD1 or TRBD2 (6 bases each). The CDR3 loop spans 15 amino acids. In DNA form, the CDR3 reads TGTGCCAGCAGTCGAAACGGGGGCTCCCACAATGAGCAGTTCTTC. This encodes CASSRNGGSHNEQFF.

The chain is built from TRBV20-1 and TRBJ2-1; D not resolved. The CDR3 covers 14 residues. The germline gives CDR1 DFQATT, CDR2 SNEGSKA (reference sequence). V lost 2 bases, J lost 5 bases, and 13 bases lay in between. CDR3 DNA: TGCAGTGCTAGAAATGTGATTCGGCACAATGAGCAGTTCTTC. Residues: CSARNVIRHNEQFF.